Shown below are 15 T cell receptor beta chains from a single sample sequenced in a study of cytomegalovirus exposure and HLA in healthy donors. Primers for the PCR totalled 60 Vbeta and 13 Jbeta. Sequencing was performed with immunoSEQ multiplex PCR; in TCRdb, only in-frame clones are kept and a portion is missing. The repertoire holds more than 80,000 clones, with approximately 80% as singletons. Sequencing was performed on PBMCs. These receptors all come from a female donor in good health and CMV-seropositive.

The rearrangement uses TRBV7-9 and TRBJ1-1, with D unresolved. This CDR3 is 13 amino acids long. V lost 4 bases and J lost 7, with 13 bases in between. Germline V gives CDR1 SEHNR, CDR2 FQNEAQ (reference sequence). The DNA for the CDR3 is TGTGCCAGCAGCTCAAACGGTTGGAGTGAAGCTTTCTTT. Translation gives CASSSNGWSEAFF.

This sequence joins TRBV10-3 and TRBJ1-2; the D gene is possibly TRBD1 (6 bases). The CDR3 totals 14 residues. Germline CDR1 reads ENHRY; CDR2 reads SYGVKD. The ends were cut back, 0 bases at V and 8 bases at J, with 13 bases in the middle. In DNA form, the CDR3 reads TGTGCCATCAGTGAGTCGCAGGGGATAAGGGGCTACACCTTC. It codes for CAISESQGIRGYTF.

The chain joins TRBV5-1 to TRBJ1-3, with TRBD1 as a possible D gene (5 bases). Germline loops: CDR1 SGHRS, CDR2 YFSETQ. The V and J ends lost 3 bases and 0 bases respectively, with 10 bases between them. The length of the CDR3 is 15 residues. The CDR3 coding sequence is TGCGCCAGCAGCTCCGCGGGGGTCTCTGGAAACACCATATATTTT. Translating gives CASSSAGVSGNTIYF.

V gene TRBV5-1 combines with J gene TRBJ2-7; 7 nucleotides match TRBD1. Germline V CDR1 and CDR2: SGHRS, YFSETQ. Unmatched junction bases numbered 10, after V lost 4 bases and J lost 0 bases. This CDR3 spans 16 amino acids. Here the CDR3 reads CASSPIPGQSSYEQYF. DNA of the CDR3: TGCGCCAGCAGCCCGATTCCGGGACAGAGCTCCTACGAGCAGTACTTC.

The chain is built from TRBV27 and TRBJ1-2; D is unclear. The germline V gene encodes CDR1 MNHEY and CDR2 SMNVEV (reference sequence). This CDR3 comprises 13 residues. The V and J ends lost 4 bases and 8 bases respectively, with 14 bases between them. The CDR3 DNA reads TGTGCCAGCAGTTCCGCGGGGATCCGGGGCTACACCTTC. Its translation is CASSSAGIRGYTF.

This clone was seen only a few times. The chain uses TRBV7-6 and TRBJ2-2, with 12 bases matching TRBD2. This CDR3 comprises 16 residues. Trimming removed 4 bases from V and 4 bases from J; junction bases left unmatched: 4. CDR1 and CDR2 (germline): SGHVS, FNYEAQ. CDR3 coding DNA: TGTGCCAGCAGCTATCTAGCGGGAGGGATCACCGGGGAGCTGTTTTTT. Translated, it gives CASSYLAGGITGELFF.

The chain carries TRBV10-2 and TRBJ2-1, with D perhaps matching TRBD2 (6 bases). CDR3 length: 16 amino acids. CDR1 is WSHSY and CDR2 is SAAADI in the germline V gene. V was cut by 6 bases and J by 7 bases, with 22 bases left in between. CDR3 sequence: CASRQRVAPPGNEQFF. The CDR3 DNA sequence: TGCGCCAGCAGGCAGCGGGTAGCCCCTCCAGGGAATGAGCAGTTCTTC.

The rearrangement links TRBV6-5 to TRBJ1-4; 7 nucleotides agree with TRBD1. With V trimmed by 5 bases and J by 4 bases, 4 bases remained unmatched. Germline CDR1 is MNHEY and CDR2 is SVGAGI. This CDR3 spans 14 amino acids. CDR3 DNA sequence: TGTGCCAGCAGTCCCGGGACAGTTAATGAAAAACTGTTTTTT. Protein: CASSPGTVNEKLFF.

This chain joins TRBV4-1 and TRBJ1-1, with 7 bases matching TRBD1. J lost 0 bases, V lost 2 bases, and 3 bases had no gene match. Germline V gene data show CDR1 as MGHRA and CDR2 as YSYEKL. The CDR3 has 15 amino acids. The CDR3 spells CASSQPGQVNTEAFF. CDR3 nucleotide sequence: TGCGCCAGCAGCCAACCTGGACAGGTGAACACTGAAGCTTTCTTT.

This clone has more than one count but fewer than ten. The CDR3 DNA reads as TGTGCCACCCAAAGACAGGCGGGAGCTTTCTTT. Encoded protein: CATQRQAGAFF. The chain has TRBV2 and TRBJ1-1, with D perhaps TRBD1 (6 bases). Trimming stripped 10 bases from V and 10 bases from J, with 16 bases between. This CDR3 is built from 11 residues. Germline V lookup: CDR1 SNHLY, CDR2 FYNNEI.

The chain has TRBV9 and TRBJ1-6, with 7 bases identical to TRBD1. V dropped 2 bases and J dropped 5; count of bases not matched to a gene: 7. CDR3 length equals 16 residues. Germline loops: CDR1 SGDLS, CDR2 YYNGEE. CDR3 residues: CASSVVPGTDNSPLHF. CDR3 nucleotide sequence: TGTGCCAGCAGCGTTGTCCCCGGGACAGATAATTCACCCCTCCACTTT. The variable domain in full, completed from reference TRBV9 and TRBJ1-6, reads DSGVTQTPKHLITATGQRVTLRCSPRSGDLSVYWYQQSLDQGLQFLIQYYNGEERAKGNILERFSAQQFPDLHSELNLSSLELGDSALYFCASSVVPGTDNSPLHFGNGTRLTVT.

The CDR3 DNA reads TGTGCCAGCAGCACAGGGGGCGCAGATACGCAGTATTTT. Protein sequence: CASSTGGADTQYF. This sequence joins TRBV11-3 and TRBJ2-3; 9 bases fit TRBD1. The CDR3 covers 13 residues. Germline CDR1 SGHNT, CDR2 YENEEA. Trimming removed 5 bases from V and 4 bases from J; junction bases left unmatched: 1.

This clone was seen only once. This sequence joins TRBV29-1 and TRBJ2-2, with 11 bases lining up with TRBD1. The CDR3 is 13 residues long. The J segment lost 5 bases and the V segment lost 7 bases, leaving 3 bases of the junction unmatched. CDR1 is SQVTM and CDR2 is ANQGSEA in the germline V gene. The CDR3 DNA is TGCAGCGGCCGGGACAGGGGGACCGGGGAGCTGTTTTTT. As protein: CSGRDRGTGELFF.

The chain carries TRBV4-2 and TRBJ2-3; D perhaps matches TRBD2 (6 bases). The CDR3 sequence is 15 residues long. V lost 6 bases, J lost 4 bases, and 17 bases lay in between. CDR1 and CDR2 (germline): LGHNA, YNFKEQ. The CDR3 coding sequence is TGTGCCAGCAGAGTCACTAGAGGAGGGGCAGATACGCAGTATTTT. Amino acids: CASRVTRGGADTQYF.

The chain employs TRBV9 and TRBJ1-2; 7 nucleotides line up with TRBD1. V lost 6 bases to trimming and J lost 4 bases; unmatched junction nucleotides: 9. Per germline, CDR1 SGDLS and CDR2 YYNGEE. The CDR3 covers 14 residues. The CDR3 reads CASTETGTAYGYTF. The CDR3 bases are TGTGCCAGCACCGAAACCGGGACAGCCTATGGCTACACCTTC.